This TCR beta chain was identified during a study of T cell responses to AZD1222 COVID-19 vaccine. General observations from the study: Nearly half of unique spike-specific TCRs reportedly avoided B.1.351 and B.1.1.7 mutated regions. Spike-specific TCRs gained breadth and depth after people received two AZD1222 doses.

Sequencing used immunoSEQ multiplex PCR; TCRdb keeps in-frame clones, though not all of them. The sample carries more than 80,000 clones, around nine tenths recorded once. The V gene's germline CDR1 is LGHNA and CDR2 YNFKEQ. Trimming stripped 0 bases from V and 6 bases from J, with 21 bases between. The CDR3 has 18 residues. This clone was observed a single time. Antigen specificity is unknown. The chain has TRBV4-2 and TRBJ2-1, with a possible D match to TRBD2 (7 bases). This TCR was recovered from an adult in good health. The sample in question was peripheral blood, obtained on day 0 of MenACWY control vaccination. The CDR3 DNA is TGTGCCAGCAGCCAAGATAGCCGGGGGGCGCGAGTGGTCAATGAGCAGTTCTTC. It specifies CASSQDSRGARVVNEQFF.